This is a list of T cell receptor beta chains from one sample in a study of T cells after posttransplantation cyclophosphamide. Measured with immunoSEQ multiplex PCR; TCRdb has only the in-frame clones, and not every one. In the table there are 50,000 to 60,000 clones, 94% of which are singletons. The source material was PBMCs. The receptors stem from a woman aged 25 to 39 in good health and a related stem cell transplant donor. Both conserved end residues are part of each CDR3. A D gene is named only where the DNA matches it firmly. A clone size is listed for some rows: how often the clone was seen (once, few, many), or a class if it is expanded.

v_gene	j_gene	abundance	len	d_gene	CDR3nt	CDR3aa
TRBV5-1	TRBJ2-3	.	15	TRBD2	TGCGCCAGCAGCTTGGTTCTAGCGGGGGCCGATACGCAGTATTTT	CASSLVLAGADTQYF
TRBV13	TRBJ2-1	once	16	TRBD1	TGTGCCAGCAGCTCCCTGGGCGGGACAGGGGCATATGAGCAGTTCTTC	CASSSLGGTGAYEQFF
TRBV4-3	TRBJ1-1	once	18	TRBD1	TGCGCCAGCAGCCAAGACAGTAATCCGGGGACAGGGCTCTCTGAAGCTTTCTTT	CASSQDSNPGTGLSEAFF
TRBV2	TRBJ1-2	.	12	.	TGTGCCAGCAGTGATCTTGAGTATGGCTACACCTTC	CASSDLEYGYTF
TRBV7-2	TRBJ2-5	.	15	TRBD2	TGTGCCAGCAGCTCGGGGGGGGCCGTCAGAGAGACCCAGTACTTC	CASSSGGAVRETQYF
TRBV7-8	TRBJ1-1	.	15	TRBD1	TGTGCCAGCAGCTTTAGGGACAGGGTGAACACTGAAGCTTTCTTT	CASSFRDRVNTEAFF
TRBV5-5	TRBJ2-7	.	14	TRBD1	TGTGCCAGCGGAACCCGGGACAGGGACTACGAGCAGTACTTC	CASGTRDRDYEQYF
TRBV10-2	TRBJ1-1	.	14	TRBD1	TGCGCCAGCAGTGAGTACAGGGGGGACACTGAAGCTTTCTTT	CASSEYRGDTEAFF
TRBV6-5	TRBJ2-1	.	11	.	TGTGCCAGCACCAAGGGGCATGAGCAGTTCTTC	CASTKGHEQFF
TRBV27	TRBJ1-2	.	14	.	TGTGCCAGCAGTTTCCTCCAGGGGAGCTATGGCTACACCTTC	CASSFLQGSYGYTF
TRBV5-8	TRBJ2-1	.	15	TRBD2	TGTGCCAGCAGCAGCCTAGCGGGGCCCTACAATGAGCAGTTCTTC	CASSSLAGPYNEQFF
TRBV27	TRBJ2-7	once	15	.	TGTGCCAGCAGTTCCCTCGAAGGGAGCTCCTACGAGCAGTACTTC	CASSSLEGSSYEQYF
TRBV7-2	TRBJ2-7	.	12	.	TGTGCCAGCAGCTTGAGCTCCTACGAGCAGTACTTC	CASSLSSYEQYF
TRBV18	TRBJ1-6	once	14	TRBD1	TGTGCCAGCTCACCACCGGGACAGGGTTCACCCCTCCACTTT	CASSPPGQGSPLHF
TRBV6-6	TRBJ2-2	.	15	.	TGTGCCAGCAGTTACCGCCCAGGGGCGAGCGGGGAGCTGTTTTTT	CASSYRPGASGELFF
TRBV18	TRBJ2-1	once	16	TRBD2	TGTGCCAGCTCACTTGGGACTAGCGGGGGGCTAAATGAGCAGTTCTTC	CASSLGTSGGLNEQFF
TRBV27	TRBJ1-6	once	15	.	TGTGCCAGCAGTAGGTCTCTGGTCGGGAATTCACCCCTCCACTTT	CASSRSLVGNSPLHF
TRBV5-4	TRBJ2-3	.	16	TRBD2	TGTGCCAGCAGCGCGGGACTAGCACGGGCTCCAGATACGCAGTATTTT	CASSAGLARAPDTQYF
TRBV5-4	TRBJ1-2	.	15	.	TGTGCCAGCAGCTTGGGATCAGCAGGGAAGTATGGCTACACCTTC	CASSLGSAGKYGYTF
TRBV19	TRBJ1-5	.	15	.	TGTGCCAGTAGTAGGTCCCGGGACACAAATCAGCCCCAGCATTTT	CASSRSRDTNQPQHF
TRBV29-1	TRBJ1-1	.	13	.	TGCAGCGTGTGCAGGATTTTAAACACTGAAGCTTTCTTT	CSVCRILNTEAFF
TRBV6-1	TRBJ1-2	.	15	TRBD1	TGTGCCAGCAGTGAAGCACAGGGGACTAACTATGGCTACACCTTC	CASSEAQGTNYGYTF
TRBV5-6	TRBJ1-1	.	14	.	TGTGCCAGCAGCGGCGGAACCTACGGGACTGAAGCTTTCTTT	CASSGGTYGTEAFF
TRBV5-6	TRBJ1-1	.	14	TRBD1	TGTGCCAGCAGCAAACGACAGGGTAACACTGAAGCTTTCTTT	CASSKRQGNTEAFF
TRBV4-3	TRBJ2-2	.	16	TRBD2	TGCGCCAGCAGCCCTCGAGCGGGACCCCACACCGGGGAGCTGTTTTTT	CASSPRAGPHTGELFF
TRBV5-1	TRBJ2-7	once	15	.	TGCGCCAGCAGCTTGGCCGCGGTGAGGGCCTACGAGCAGTACTTC	CASSLAAVRAYEQYF
TRBV5-4	TRBJ2-2	.	17	TRBD1	TGTGCCAGCAGCTTGGGGGTCGGGACAGGGGGGACCGGGGAGCTGTTTTTT	CASSLGVGTGGTGELFF